This T cell receptor (beta chain) was captured by sequencing in a study of Ad26.COV2.S vaccination and SARS-CoV-2 variants. Treatment here: around 19 received Ad26.COV2.S at low or high dose, single or two shots; several received placebo; per-sample allocation not given. Collection of samples fell on day 63 after the first vaccine or placebo injection. The data were produced by immunoSEQ multiplex PCR, yet TCRdb's version contains in-frame clones alone and is incomplete. Seen here are over 300,000 clones, 83% observed once, and the top ten hold about 7.1%. This receptor was identified in a person aged 18 to 59 who received the Ad26.COV2.S COVID-19 vaccine or a placebo. The sample consisted of peripheral blood, taken in a trial of Ad26.COV2.S vaccine versus placebo.

CDR3 residues: CASSIAGVEFF. In DNA form, the CDR3 reads TGTGCCAGTAGTATAGCTGGGGTAGAGTTCTTC. The rearrangement joins TRBV19 to TRBJ2-1; D call uncertain. This CDR3 is 11 amino acids long. The ends were cut back, 1 base at V and 14 bases at J, with 9 bases in the middle. CDR1 is LNHDA and CDR2 is SQIVND in the germline V gene (reference sequence).